The 29 T cell receptor beta chains presented below share a single source sample, sequenced in a study of PD-L1 blockade in urothelial cancer. Assay used: immunoSEQ multiplex PCR; TCRdb lists only in-frame clones, some missing. The sample has about 95,000 clones; roughly 89% are singletons. Time point: pretreatment peripheral blood. Sequencing used PBMCs, obtained around atezolizumab (anti-PD-L1) treatment. These receptors all stem from a man aged 55 to 70 with urothelial cancer.

The V call is TRBV19, the J call TRBJ2-5; 8 bases fit TRBD2. From germline, CDR1 is LNHDA and CDR2 SQIVND (reference sequence). The J segment lost 2 bases and the V segment lost 5 bases, leaving 10 bases of the junction unmatched. CDR3 length equals 16 residues. CDR3: CASSSHGLAVQETQYF. CDR3 in DNA: TGTGCCAGTAGTTCCCACGGACTAGCTGTTCAAGAGACCCAGTACTTC. The variable domain in full, with the rest retrieved from reference TRBV19 and TRBJ2-5, is DGGITQSPKYLFRKEGQNVTLSCEQNLNHDAMYWYRQDPGQGLRLIYYSQIVNDFQKGDIAEGYSVSREKKESFPLTVTSAQKNPTAFYLCASSSHGLAVQETQYFGPGTRLLVL.

This clone was seen more than once but under ten times. In DNA, the CDR3 is TGTGCCACCAAGACAGGGGCAATACCCTCCTACAATGAGCAGTTCTTC. Its protein is CATKTGAIPSYNEQFF. This chain connects TRBV7-2 to TRBJ2-1; 8 bases are shared with TRBD1. There are 16 residues in the CDR3. The junction had 11 bases not matched to a gene; V was cut back by 10 bases and J by 0 bases. Germline loops: CDR1 SGHTA, CDR2 FQGNSA.

The V call is TRBV2, the J call TRBJ2-2, with a weak D call TRBD2 (5 bases). V lost 7 bases to trimming and J lost 3 bases, with 15 bases between them. CDR1 is SNHLY, CDR2 FYNNEI, per germline. The CDR3 loop spans 15 amino acids. CDR3 sequence reads: CASNEGSSYTGELFF. In DNA, the CDR3 is TGTGCCAGCAACGAGGGAAGTTCTTACACCGGGGAGCTGTTTTTT.

The CDR3 nucleotides read TGTGCCAGCAGTCAGGCGGGGTTAACTAATGAAAAACTGTTTTTT. The encoded protein is CASSQAGLTNEKLFF. This chain uses TRBV2 with TRBJ1-4, with unresolved D. Trimming removed 5 bases from V and 1 base from J, with 11 bases in between. CDR3 length: 15 residues. The germline V gene encodes CDR1 SNHLY and CDR2 FYNNEI. The full variable domain, completed using reference TRBV2 and TRBJ1-4, is EPEVTQTPSHQVTQMGQEVILRCVPISNHLYFYWYRQILGQKVEFLVSFYNNEISEKSEIFDDQFSVERPDGSNFTLKIRSTKLEDSAMYFCASSQAGLTNEKLFFGSGTQLSVL.

The chain carries TRBV21-1 and TRBJ1-1; TRBD1, as called in the table, went unchecked against the DNA. TRBV21-1 is classified as a pseudogene. This CDR3 has 15 amino acids. The CDR3 bases are TGTGCCAGCAGCAGGGGACAGGGGCCGGGCACTGAAGCTTTCTTT. Amino acid sequence: CASSRGQGPGTEAFF.

The chain combines TRBV19 with TRBJ2-1; 8 bases line up with TRBD1. This CDR3 has 15 amino acids. Germline V gene sequence: CDR1 LNHDA, CDR2 SQIVND (reference sequence). V lost 4 bases, J lost 8 bases, and 10 bases stayed unmatched. The DNA of the CDR3 is TGTGCCAGTAGTAAGGACAGGGAAAGTGGCGATGAGCAGTTCTTC. Its protein is CASSKDRESGDEQFF.

The J gene is TRBJ2-7, the V gene TRBV9, with D tentatively TRBD2 (5 bases). Germline V lookup: CDR1 SGDLS, CDR2 YYNGEE. V was pared by 0 bases and J by 6 bases, with 10 bases between. The CDR3 is made up of 13 amino acids. CDR3 loop: CASSVVSGSEQYF. CDR3 DNA: TGTGCCAGCAGCGTAGTGTCGGGGAGCGAGCAGTACTTC.

The V and J genes are TRBV4-3 and TRBJ2-1; TRBD2 matches at 10 bases. Unmatched junction bases numbered 12, after V lost 4 bases and J lost 6 bases. Germline V gives CDR1 LGHNA, CDR2 YSLEER. The CDR3 extends over 17 amino acids. CDR3 nucleotide sequence: TGCGCCAGCAGCCGAAAAAGCGGGGGGGCTAGGTTCAATGAGCAGTTCTTC. Protein product: CASSRKSGGARFNEQFF.

This clone was seen a single time. The chain links TRBV7-2 to TRBJ2-7; 7 positions agree with TRBD2. Germline V gives CDR1 SGHTA, CDR2 FQGNSA. The CDR3 consists of 15 residues. Trimming cost V 2 bases and J 4 bases; bases outside gene matches: 8. The CDR3 bases are TGTGCCAGCAGCTTACAGCGGGACCCTACGTACGAGCAGTACTTC. Amino acids: CASSLQRDPTYEQYF.

This rearrangement joins TRBV7-9 to TRBJ2-7; 7 bases align to TRBD1. V was pared by 4 bases and J by 5 bases, with 5 bases of the junction left unmatched. The CDR3 contains 13 residues. CDR1 and CDR2 from the germline V gene are SEHNR and FQNEAQ (reference sequence). Here the CDR3 reads CASSSTGVHEQYF. The DNA for the CDR3 is TGTGCCAGCAGCTCAACAGGGGTACACGAGCAGTACTTC. Looking up the rest from reference TRBV7-9 and TRBJ2-7 gives the full variable domain: DTGVSQNPRHKITKRGQNVTFRCDPISEHNRLYWYRQTLGQGPEFLTYFQNEAQLEKSRLLSDRFSAERPKGSFSTLEIQRTEQGDSAMYLCASSSTGVHEQYFGPGTRLTVT.

This clone is a singleton in its sample. The rearrangement uses TRBV10-3 and TRBJ1-2; TRBD1 aligns across 9 bases. The trim removed 0 bases at V and 1 base at J, leaving 12 bases unmatched. The germline CDR1 and CDR2 sequences are ENHRY and SYGVKD. The CDR3 contains 19 residues. The CDR3 sequence is CAISESPPGQGGFNYGYTF. CDR3 nucleotides: TGTGCCATCAGTGAGTCCCCGCCGGGACAGGGAGGCTTTAACTATGGCTACACCTTC.

The rearrangement joins TRBV11-2 to TRBJ2-2; 7 bases match TRBD1. From germline, CDR1 is SGHAT and CDR2 FQNNGV. CDR3 length: 15 residues. The ends lost 5 bases at V and 4 bases at J; junction bases unmatched: 7. DNA of the CDR3: TGTGCCAGCAGCCTTCTCCCAGGGGGCACCGGGGAGCTGTTTTTT. It yields the protein CASSLLPGGTGELFF. The full variable domain, completed using reference TRBV11-2 and TRBJ2-2, is EAGVAQSPRYKIIEKRQSVAFWCNPISGHATLYWYQQILGQGPKLLIQFQNNGVVDDSQLPKDRFSAERLKGVDSTLKIQPAKLEDSAVYLCASSLLPGGTGELFFGEGSRLTVL.

The chain employs TRBV9 and TRBJ2-7, with TRBD1 as a possible D gene (6 bases). The V and J ends lost 4 bases and 5 bases respectively, with 19 bases between them. From germline, CDR1 is SGDLS and CDR2 YYNGEE. The CDR3 length is 15 residues. DNA of the CDR3: TGTGCCAGCAGCCCAGGGGCACTAGTGAACGACGAGCAGTACTTC. Translation: CASSPGALVNDEQYF.

This chain joins TRBV19 and TRBJ2-3; the D gene is possibly TRBD1 (5 bases). The CDR3 is 15 residues long. Germline loops: CDR1 LNHDA, CDR2 SQIVND (reference sequence). V was shortened by 7 bases and J by 1 base, with 15 bases between the two germline ends. CDR3 sequence reads: CASNRGLQGTDTQYF. The CDR3 bases are TGTGCCAGTAATCGCGGTTTACAGGGCACAGATACGCAGTATTTT.

The V and J genes are TRBV5-4 and TRBJ2-7; 14 bases match TRBD2. The germline V gene has CDR1 SGHNT and CDR2 YYREEE (reference sequence). After removal of 0 bases from V and 4 bases from J, the junction contained 6 bases not matched to a gene. The CDR3 has 17 amino acids. The DNA for the CDR3 is TGTGCCAGCAGCTTGGGATCCGGGACTAGCGGGAGTTACGAGCAGTACTTC. It codes for CASSLGSGTSGSYEQYF. Combining the CDR3 with reference TRBV5-4 and TRBJ2-7 gives the whole variable domain ETGVTQSPTHLIKTRGQQVTLRCSSQSGHNTVSWYQQALGQGPQFIFQYYREEENGRGNFPPRFSGLQFPNYSSELNVNALELDDSALYLCASSLGSGTSGSYEQYFGPGTRLTVT.

The chain uses TRBV28 and TRBJ2-5; D remains unclear. Germline lookup yields CDR1 MDHEN and CDR2 SYDVKM. V lost 4 bases and J lost 4, with 7 bases in between. This CDR3 has 12 amino acids. CDR3 residues: CASSSSRETQYF. The CDR3 DNA sequence: TGTGCCAGCAGTTCGTCCAGAGAGACCCAGTACTTC.

The chain couples TRBV30 to TRBJ2-7; no definite D call. From germline, CDR1 is GTSNPN and CDR2 SVGIG (reference sequence). V lost 0 bases and J lost 5, with 5 bases in between. The CDR3 loop spans 11 amino acids. The CDR3 DNA reads as TGTGCCTGGAGTGTTAATAACGAGCAGTACTTC. Translation gives CAWSVNNEQYF. Supplemented by reference TRBV30 and TRBJ2-7, the full variable domain reads SQTIHQWPATLVQPVGSPLSLECTVEGTSNPNLYWYRQAAGRGLQLLFYSVGIGQISSEVPQNLSASRPQDRQFILSSKKLLLSDSGFYLCAWSVNNEQYFGPGTRLTVT.

The chain has TRBV5-1 and TRBJ2-2; 7 nucleotides match TRBD1. Germline V CDR1 and CDR2: SGHRS, YFSETQ. The ends lost 3 bases at V and 1 base at J; junction bases unmatched: 3. The CDR3 has 15 amino acids. The CDR3 coding sequence is TGCGCCAGCAGCTACTCAGGGGGGAACACCGGGGAGCTGTTTTTT. This translates into CASSYSGGNTGELFF.

The chain couples TRBV7-2 to TRBJ1-3; weak D call: TRBD1 (5 bases). V was trimmed by 4 bases and J by 0 bases, leaving 7 bases between them. Germline V gene data show CDR1 as SGHTA and CDR2 as FQGNSA. This CDR3 region has 14 residues. CDR3 sequence: CASSSQGSGNTIYF. As DNA, the CDR3 is TGTGCCAGCAGCTCCCAGGGCTCTGGAAACACCATATATTTT.

The chain links TRBV23-1 to TRBJ2-7, with D perhaps TRBD2 (5 bases). TRBV23-1 is sorted into the ORF group, with uncertain function. Trimming stripped 0 bases from V and 0 bases from J, with 15 bases between. The CDR3 contains 17 residues. CDR3 DNA sequence: TGCGCCAGCAGTCAATCACGGAGACGGGGAAGCTCCTACGAGCAGTACTTC. Translation gives CASSQSRRRGSSYEQYF.

The chain employs TRBV7-3 and TRBJ2-3, with D possibly being TRBD2 (5 bases). Per the germline V gene, CDR1 is SGHTA and CDR2 is FQGTGA. The V end was cut by 1 base, the J end by 0 bases, with 17 bases between. The CDR3 has 18 residues. The CDR3 loop reads CASSLKIVDYPSTDTQYF. CDR3 DNA: TGTGCCAGCAGCTTAAAGATCGTTGACTACCCCAGCACAGATACGCAGTATTTT.

The chain carries TRBV10-2 and TRBJ2-7; TRBD2 aligns across 9 bases. Germline lookup yields CDR1 WSHSY and CDR2 SAAADI. With 9 bases clipped from V and 7 bases from J, the junction kept 10 bases outside the gene matches. This CDR3 comprises 13 residues. The DNA for the CDR3 is TGCGCCAGTAAGGGACTAGCTTCATGGGAGCAGTACTTC. Its translation is CASKGLASWEQYF.

On this clone itself: At one of its ends the junction is not consistent with the germline gene, which may arise from a read error. The gene calls are TRBV6-1 and TRBJ2-2; maybe TRBD1 (6 bases). CDR3 length equals 15 residues. CDR1 and CDR2 from the germline V gene are MNHNS and SASEGT. In nucleotides, the CDR3 is TGTGCCAGCAGTGGAAGACAGGCGAATACCGGGGAGCTGTTTTTT. Translation: CASSGRQANTGELFF.

The rearrangement joins TRBV18 to TRBJ2-3; 10 nucleotides line up with TRBD2. CDR3 length equals 17 residues. The germline V gene encodes CDR1 KGHSH and CDR2 LQKENI. V was clipped by 6 bases and J by 2 bases; unmatched bases: 11. The CDR3 sequence is CASSDPRLAGDTDTQYF. CDR3 DNA: TGTGCCAGCTCCGACCCTCGTCTAGCGGGGGACACAGATACGCAGTATTTT.

The CDR3 reads CASSYTAGVRHEQFF. The CDR3 region has the DNA TGTGCCAGCAGTTACACGGCGGGGGTACGCCATGAGCAGTTCTTC. The rearrangement joins TRBV6-6 to TRBJ2-1; 7 nucleotides agree with TRBD2. Germline CDR1 is MNHNY and CDR2 is SVGAGI (reference sequence). The V and J ends lost 2 bases and 8 bases, in that order; junction bases with no gene match: 9. The CDR3 has 15 amino acids.

J is TRBJ2-5 and V is TRBV28, with TRBD2 matching over 14 bases. The CDR3 runs 15 residues. Germline V lookup: CDR1 MDHEN, CDR2 SYDVKM. The ends lost 4 bases at V and 5 bases at J; junction bases unmatched: 3. CDR3 nucleotide sequence: TGTGCCAGCAGTTATCGGACTAGCGGGAGGGAGACCCAGTACTTC. Translated, it gives CASSYRTSGRETQYF.

The rearrangement uses TRBV11-3 and TRBJ1-1; D gene uncertain. Germline values: CDR1 SGHNT, CDR2 YENEEA. V lost 5 bases and J lost 11, with 15 bases in between. The CDR3 sequence is 12 residues long. DNA for the CDR3: TGTGCCAGCAGCCCAGACGGGTTTACGGCTTTCTTT. It specifies CASSPDGFTAFF.

This clone appeared once. The chain is built from TRBV4-1 and TRBJ2-7; D is possibly TRBD2 (5 bases). CDR1 is MGHRA, CDR2 YSYEKL, per germline. This CDR3 contains 14 residues. Trimming removed 5 bases from V and 3 bases from J, with 14 bases in between. This CDR3 reads CASSAGPGNYEQYF. In DNA form, the CDR3 reads TGCGCCAGCAGCGCGGGCCCCGGAAACTACGAGCAGTACTTC.

CDR3 amino acids: CASKAGGIGETQYF. DNA for the CDR3: TGTGCCAGCAAGGCAGGGGGGATCGGGGAGACCCAGTACTTC. This chain uses TRBV2 with TRBJ2-5; D is perhaps TRBD1 (7 bases). The V and J ends lost 7 bases and 5 bases respectively, with 17 bases between them. The CDR3 sequence is 14 residues long. Germline CDR1 reads SNHLY; CDR2 reads FYNNEI.